Below, 23 T cell receptor beta chains from the same sample are listed, as sequenced in a study of OX40 agonist ivuxolimab in advanced cancers. Repertoires were generated with immunoSEQ multiplex PCR, while TCRdb's copy carries only in-frame clones and drops some. In the table there are about 50,000 clones, around nine tenths of which are singletons. The sample here was CD4+ or CD8+ T cells sorted from blood, taken in a trial of the OX40 agonist ivuxolimab. Receptors originate from an adult with an advanced solid tumor such as melanoma, head and neck, liver or kidney cancer.

J is TRBJ2-7 and V is TRBV28; D gene uncertain. The CDR3 is made up of 13 amino acids. Germline V gene data show CDR1 as MDHEN and CDR2 as SYDVKM. Trimming stripped 6 bases from V and 1 base from J, with 10 bases between. Written as DNA, the CDR3 is TGTGCCAGCAGAGGGAATCCGTCCTACGAGCAGTACTTC. Translation: CASRGNPSYEQYF. Looking up the rest from reference TRBV28 and TRBJ2-7 gives the full variable domain: DVKVTQSSRYLVKRTGEKVFLECVQDMDHENMFWYRQDPGLGLRLIYFSYDVKMKEKGDIPEGYSVSREKKERFSLILESASTNQTSMYLCASRGNPSYEQYFGPGTRLTVT.

This chain joins TRBV10-1 and TRBJ1-2; D not resolved. Looked up from germline, CDR1 is WNHNN and CDR2 is SYGVQD (reference sequence). This CDR3 region has 16 residues. Trimming took 8 bases from V and 0 from J, leaving 19 bases between them. The DNA for the CDR3 is TGCGCCAGCCTCCGACCGGGATCCGATTCTAACTATGGCTACACCTTC. The encoded protein is CASLRPGSDSNYGYTF.

CDR3 region: CASKTGGYPAKNIQYF. The DNA of the CDR3 is TGTGCCAGCAAAACAGGGGGCTATCCGGCCAAAAACATTCAGTACTTC. This chain joins TRBV2 and TRBJ2-4; 9 positions match TRBD1. Germline CDR1 SNHLY, CDR2 FYNNEI. CDR3 length: 16 residues. V lost 7 bases and J lost 1; bases outside the gene matches: 8. The full variable domain, rest sourced from reference TRBV2 and TRBJ2-4, is EPEVTQTPSHQVTQMGQEVILRCVPISNHLYFYWYRQILGQKVEFLVSFYNNEISEKSEIFDDQFSVERPDGSNFTLKIRSTKLEDSAMYFCASKTGGYPAKNIQYFGAGTRLSVL.

The chain employs TRBV28 and TRBJ1-2; D is possibly TRBD1 (5 bases). Trimming removed 7 bases at V and 8 bases at J, with 11 bases between. The CDR3 extends over 11 amino acids. Per the germline V gene, CDR1 is MDHEN and CDR2 is SYDVKM. CDR3 in DNA: TGTGCCAGCATCTCGTGGGACGGCTACACCTTC. Translation: CASISWDGYTF.

This chain joins TRBV28 and TRBJ1-4; D is undetermined. CDR1 and CDR2 (germline): MDHEN, SYDVKM. The ends were cut back, 8 bases at V and 6 bases at J, with 19 bases in the middle. The CDR3 runs to 15 residues. In DNA, the CDR3 is TGTGCCAGCCAACCGGGGAGCCAGCCCTATGAAAAACTGTTTTTT. Translation gives CASQPGSQPYEKLFF.

The V call is TRBV11-2, the J call TRBJ2-7; TRBD1 agrees at 7 bases. Germline CDR1 is SGHAT and CDR2 is FQNNGV. This CDR3 spans 13 amino acids. The V gene end was trimmed by 6 bases and the J gene end by 2 bases; junction bases not matched to a gene: 4. CDR3 DNA: TGTGCCAGCAGTTGGGGACAGACCTACGAGCAGTACTTC. Translating it yields CASSWGQTYEQYF.

The rearrangement uses TRBV28 and TRBJ2-5; TRBD2 agrees at 14 bases. Trimming cost V 5 bases and J 5 bases; bases outside gene matches: 7. The CDR3 totals 16 residues. CDR1 and CDR2 from the germline V gene are MDHEN and SYDVKM. The CDR3 sequence is CASSGTSGRRGETQYF. The CDR3 DNA reads TGTGCCAGCAGTGGGACTAGCGGGAGACGCGGCGAGACCCAGTACTTC.

The gene calls are TRBV7-9 and TRBJ1-1; 8 positions agree with TRBD1. The V segment lost 3 bases and the J segment 2 bases; nucleotides outside the gene matches: 11. Looked up from germline, CDR1 is SEHNR and CDR2 is FQNEAQ (reference sequence). CDR3 length: 17 amino acids. CDR3 residues: CASSLDRALRANTEAFF. The CDR3 DNA reads TGTGCCAGCAGCTTGGACAGGGCACTACGCGCTAACACTGAAGCTTTCTTT.

The chain couples TRBV10-3 to TRBJ1-2; TRBD1 might be the D (5 bases). The CDR3 contains 13 residues. Trimming cost V 2 bases and J 8 bases, with 12 bases left between them. CDR1 and CDR2 from the germline V gene are ENHRY and SYGVKD. DNA of the CDR3: TGTGCCATCAGTGAGCGGACACTGGAGGGCTACACCTTC. This codes for CAISERTLEGYTF.

The rearrangement links TRBV5-1 to TRBJ1-1; 7 nucleotides line up with TRBD1. Germline V gives CDR1 SGHRS, CDR2 YFSETQ. This CDR3 contains 14 residues. V lost 0 bases and J lost 6; bases outside the gene matches: 5. Here the CDR3 reads CASSLEGAWSEAFF. The CDR3 coding sequence is TGCGCCAGCAGCTTGGAGGGGGCTTGGTCTGAAGCTTTCTTT.

In this sample, this clone turned up a few times. This chain links TRBV9 with TRBJ1-4; 11 positions agree with TRBD1. Germline V gives CDR1 SGDLS, CDR2 YYNGEE. The CDR3 covers 16 residues. Trimming took 4 bases from V and 3 from J; bases not matched to a gene: 5. In DNA, the CDR3 is TGTGCCAGCAGCCGCGGACAGGGGGCATCTAATGAAAAACTGTTTTTT. Protein product: CASSRGQGASNEKLFF.

The chain employs TRBV30 and TRBJ2-7; perhaps TRBD1 as D (6 bases). Trimming stripped 5 bases from V and 1 base from J, with 9 bases between. Germline assignment: CDR1 GTSNPN and CDR2 SVGIG (reference sequence). CDR3 length: 12 residues. The CDR3 sequence: CAWGDTSYEQYF. The CDR3 region has the DNA TGTGCCTGGGGGGACACATCCTACGAGCAGTACTTC.

The chain combines TRBV30 with TRBJ1-2; D is unresolved. The V gene's germline CDR1 is GTSNPN and CDR2 SVGIG (reference sequence). V was trimmed by 5 bases and J by 1 base, leaving 5 bases between them. The CDR3 has 11 residues. The DNA for the CDR3 is TGTGCCTGGCGCGTTAACTATGGCTACACCTTC. As protein: CAWRVNYGYTF.

V usage is TRBV4-1 and J usage is TRBJ2-1; TRBD1 matches 12 bases. The CDR3 spans 14 residues. Trimming took 6 bases from V and 14 from J; bases not matched to a gene: 11. Looked up from germline, CDR1 is MGHRA and CDR2 is YSYEKL. The DNA of the CDR3 is TGCGCCAGCAGTCGAATACCGGGACAGGGGGCCAAGTTCTTC. Encoded protein: CASSRIPGQGAKFF.

The gene calls are TRBV18 and TRBJ1-4, with D perhaps matching TRBD1 (6 bases). V was pared by 3 bases and J by 1 base, with 9 bases between. Germline V gene data show CDR1 as KGHSH and CDR2 as LQKENI. The length of the CDR3 is 15 residues. CDR3 coding DNA: TGTGCCAGCTCACCGCTACAGGGAACTAATGAAAAACTGTTTTTT. Protein: CASSPLQGTNEKLFF. Supplemented by reference TRBV18 and TRBJ1-4, the full variable domain reads NAGVMQNPRHLVRRRGQEARLRCSPMKGHSHVYWYRQLPEEGLKFMVYLQKENIIDESGMPKERFSAEFPKEGPSILRIQQVVRGDSAAYFCASSPLQGTNEKLFFGSGTQLSVL.

This clone occurred a few times. The chain is built from TRBV6-5 and TRBJ1-3, with unresolved D. CDR1 is MNHEY, CDR2 SVGAGI, per germline. The CDR3 has 13 amino acids. The V end lost 9 bases, the J end lost 1 base, and 10 bases lay between the germline ends. The CDR3 DNA follows: TGTGCCAGGTCCTTTATTTCTGGAAACACCATATATTTT. Amino acids: CARSFISGNTIYF.

The chain joins TRBV19 to TRBJ1-4; no reliable D call. The length of the CDR3 is 13 residues. Trimming pared 4 bases from V and 4 bases from J, leaving 7 bases between. The germline V gene has CDR1 LNHDA and CDR2 SQIVND (reference sequence). For the CDR3, the DNA is TGTGCCAGTAGTACTTCAGTTAATGAAAAACTGTTTTTT. It yields the protein CASSTSVNEKLFF. Full variable domain (rest looked up from reference TRBV19 and TRBJ1-4): DGGITQSPKYLFRKEGQNVTLSCEQNLNHDAMYWYRQDPGQGLRLIYYSQIVNDFQKGDIAEGYSVSREKKESFPLTVTSAQKNPTAFYLCASSTSVNEKLFFGSGTQLSVL.

The chain recombines TRBV10-3 with TRBJ1-5; D is unclear. The CDR3 totals 14 residues. Germline V gene lookup returns CDR1 ENHRY and CDR2 SYGVKD. The germline V and J ends were trimmed by 2 bases and 9 bases, with 14 bases remaining between them. CDR3 coding DNA: TGTGCCATCAGTGAGGCCGGCTCCGGAAGGCCCCAGCATTTT. Translating gives CAISEAGSGRPQHF.

The chain carries TRBV5-4 and TRBJ2-5, with 8 bases identical to TRBD1. The CDR3 has 13 amino acids. The V gene's germline CDR1 is SGHNT and CDR2 YYREEE (reference sequence). The J segment lost 4 bases and the V segment lost 5 bases, leaving 4 bases of the junction unmatched. Here the CDR3 reads CASSGRGPETQYF. DNA of the CDR3: TGTGCCAGCAGTGGCAGGGGGCCAGAGACCCAGTACTTC. The complete variable domain, with remaining parts taken from reference TRBV5-4 and TRBJ2-5, reads ETGVTQSPTHLIKTRGQQVTLRCSSQSGHNTVSWYQQALGQGPQFIFQYYREEENGRGNFPPRFSGLQFPNYSSELNVNALELDDSALYLCASSGRGPETQYFGPGTRLLVL.

The chain has TRBV27 and TRBJ2-1, with TRBD2 matching 11 bases. Germline assignment: CDR1 MNHEY and CDR2 SMNVEV (reference sequence). Trimming at V came to 6 bases and at J to 9 bases, leaving 10 bases not matched to a gene. The CDR3 length is 15 residues. The CDR3, as DNA: TGTGCCAGCAGAATAGCGGGAGGGATCCATGGTGAGCAGTTCTTC. It encodes CASRIAGGIHGEQFF.

The chain uses TRBV18 and TRBJ1-1; D gene uncertain. Trimming removed 3 bases from V and 4 bases from J, with 6 bases in between. Germline CDR1 KGHSH, CDR2 LQKENI. CDR3 length: 12 amino acids. The CDR3 reads CASSPPGTEAFF. CDR3 DNA sequence: TGTGCCAGCTCACCCCCTGGCACTGAAGCTTTCTTT.

This clone has only one observation. The chain has TRBV5-6 and TRBJ2-7, with 10 bases that match TRBD2. V shed 4 bases and J 2 bases; nucleotides not matched to a gene: 12. CDR1 SGHDT and CDR2 YYEEEE come from the germline V gene. This CDR3 spans 17 amino acids. CDR3 DNA sequence: TGTGCCAGCAGCCGACAGGGTCTAGCGGGAGCCCCCTACGAGCAGTACTTC. Amino acid sequence: CASSRQGLAGAPYEQYF.

V and J are TRBV6-5 and TRBJ2-7, with a weak D call TRBD2 (5 bases). The germline gives CDR1 MNHEY, CDR2 SVGAGI. V was shortened by 0 bases and J by 0 bases, with 12 bases between the two germline ends. The CDR3 is 16 amino acids. This CDR3 reads CASSYSAGTSSYEQYF. The CDR3 coding sequence is TGTGCCAGCAGTTACTCGGCGGGCACCTCCTCCTACGAGCAGTACTTC.